This T cell receptor (beta chain) originates from a study of T cells in Graves' hyperthyroidism and ophthalmopathy (dated by TCRdb to the late 2010s). Notes on the research overall: Peripheral blood samples were taken at initial diagnosis, before any treatment was given. To identify TCR V-J signatures that set the groups apart, the researchers used a discovery cohort of 100 patients, made up of roughly 45 with Graves' ophthalmopathy and 57 with stable Graves' hyperthyroidism. Whether ophthalmopathy could be predicted prospectively was tested in an independent validation cohort made up of under 20 hyperthyroidism patients plus 17 patients who later progressed to ophthalmopathy. The 75 to 100 discovery patients were divided at random into training and test sets in a 7:3 ratio. In several Graves' hyperthyroidism patients, the study also compared T-cell repertoires from thyroid tissue with T-cell repertoires from blood. Following sampling, methimazole starting at 30 mg daily was given to hyperthyroidism patients, and high-dose intravenous methylprednisolone was given to ophthalmopathy patients. The paper describes TCR Vbeta CDR3 sequencing of fewer than 150 peripheral blood samples, made up of under 50 ophthalmopathy patients, some 80 hyperthyroidism patients and 17 progressor patients. The paper's findings and limits, for the study overall: In cross-validation, a model built on a 13 V-J signature told ophthalmopathy apart from stable hyperthyroidism with just under 90% sensitivity and approximately 81% specificity, and in testing the same model reached 80%/75%. In validation, the model predicted progression to ophthalmopathy a median of roughly six months before onset, with about 71% sensitivity and roughly 72% specificity. Most expanded thyroid clonotypes (frequency above 0.001) were also detected in blood, suggesting blood repertoires may reflect thyroid immune responses. Sample size was not statistically predetermined, and blinding of investigators to group allocation was not performed.

Amplification of TCR beta CDR3 regions was carried out from RNA transcripts. For the first round of RT-PCR on the TCR CDR3, the HTBI primer set was used together with the Qiagen OneStep RT-PCR kit. A second multiplex PCR round built the libraries, followed by size selection and purification. Libraries were sequenced paired-end with 100 bp reads on an Illumina HiSeq2000. On the study's bioinformatics: SOAPnuke was used to process the raw data, removing reads that contained adapters or uncalled bases, had a mean Phred below 15, or lacked an exact match to the constant primer or identifier. High-quality paired reads were merged with COPE v1.2.5, and unique nucleotide sequences were defined as clonotypes. MiTCR v1.1 was used to align clonotypes to the IMGT TRBV, TRBD and TRBJ reference segments. The analysis included only V-J combinations with a frequency above 0.0001, which together covered roughly 99% of the repertoires. The TCS score was defined as F50 (clonal expansion) divided by E x V (chaos), with BLOSUM62-based TCRdist calculated between CDR3 peptides within each V-J. Welch's t-statistics and random forest reduced several hundred V-J features to some 14, which were used in a naive Bayes classifier (R e1071). TCRdb reran the public reads through fastp at Q25 and MiXCR, keeping productive beta chains. Every CDR3 protein is listed once, alongside the most common genes and DNA of its rows. The V and J calls come from TCRdb's annotation, not from the publication. The sample table holds under 350,000 distinct CDR3 sequences, of which under 25% were seen once. The ten largest make up around 48% of the sample.

Many counts were recorded for this clonotype. Its antigen is not yet known. No much larger clone is present one base from it, and per-base qualities are unavailable. From its cysteine to its phenylalanine, the CDR3 spans 17 amino acids. Kept here is only the CDR3 DNA, which spans 51 bases and is read in frame from base 1. Based on the germline V gene, the CDR1 and CDR2 sequences are SGHRS and YFSETQ. Trimming removed 0 bases from V and 0 bases from J; the gene matches leave 7 bases unexplained. Stable Graves' hyperthyroidism was defined as the absence of progression to ophthalmopathy over 18 months of follow-up. Hyperthyroidism patients were newly diagnosed, had a disease duration of under 2 months, and were aged 18 to 65 years. Patients with uncontrolled infections, other autoimmune diseases, pregnancy or lactation were excluded. Clinical symptoms, serum thyroxine and TRAb, thyroid ultrasound, and orbital computed tomography formed the basis for the diagnoses. PBMCs were separated from around 9.1 ml of fresh peripheral blood using Ficoll-Paque density gradient centrifugation. Trizol reagent was used to extract total RNA, and RNA quality was then checked on an Agilent 2100 Bioanalyzer.

The source is a woman aged 45-65 years with Graves' hyperthyroidism. Sequencing was done on a sample of blood. The chain is assembled from TRBV5-1 and TRBJ2-3, and TRBD1 matches 7 of the central bases. The CDR3 region has the sequence CASSLGASTGSTDTQYF. The sequenced DNA: TGCGCCAGCAGCTTGGGGGCGTCGACAGGGAGCACAGATACGCAGTATTTT.